Listed here are 14 T cell receptor beta chains from one sample, sequenced in a study of blood T cell repertoires in COVID-19. Method: immunoSEQ multiplex PCR; TCRdb's copy keeps in-frame clones and lacks some. The sample holds some 150,000 clones, 65% to 90% seen once. Sequenced sample: peripheral blood. The source of these receptors is a man in his forties or fifties with acute or convalescent COVID-19.

The V gene is TRBV5-1, the J gene TRBJ2-3; D may be TRBD2 (6 bases). Germline-derived CDR1 and CDR2 are SGHRS and YFSETQ. The CDR3 runs to 16 residues. V lost 2 bases and J 3 bases, leaving 16 bases between the germline ends. The CDR3 here is CASSFGGFWGTDTQYF. CDR3 nucleotide sequence: TGCGCCAGCAGCTTCGGAGGGTTTTGGGGGACAGATACGCAGTATTTT.

J is TRBJ2-7 and V is TRBV30, with 10 nucleotides matching TRBD2. V dropped 3 bases and J dropped 12; count of bases not matched to a gene: 8. Germline CDR1 is GTSNPN and CDR2 is SVGIG (reference sequence). The CDR3 covers 12 residues. This chain's CDR3 is CAWSSSGGAGYF. In DNA form, the CDR3 reads TGTGCCTGGAGCTCAAGCGGGGGGGCTGGGTACTTC.

V is TRBV10-3 and J is TRBJ2-3; 7 positions agree with TRBD1. With V trimmed by 7 bases and J by 6 bases, 16 bases remained unmatched. CDR3 size: 16 residues. The germline CDR1 and CDR2 sequences are ENHRY and SYGVKD. The CDR3 spells CAINLNPDRDGDTQYF. In DNA form, the CDR3 reads TGTGCCATCAACTTGAACCCCGACAGGGACGGCGATACGCAGTATTTT.

In this sample, this clone turned up once. This rearrangement joins TRBV15 to TRBJ2-7; D is undetermined. This CDR3 has 11 residues. The V end lost 3 bases, the J end lost 6 bases, and 6 bases lay between the germline ends. CDR1 and CDR2 from the germline V gene are LNHNV and YYDKDF (reference sequence). The CDR3 region has the DNA TGTGCCACCAGCAGCCTTCGCGAGCAGTACTTC. It codes for CATSSLREQYF.

The table lists this clone with a count of one. The chain links TRBV3-1 (or the pseudogene TRBV3-2) to TRBJ2-5, with D unresolved. The CDR3 runs to 14 residues. Germline V CDR1 and CDR2: LGHDT, YNNKEL (reference sequence). V was trimmed by 2 bases and J by 5 bases, leaving 12 bases between them. The chain's CDR3 is CASSQIQRTETQYF. The CDR3 DNA reads as TGTGCCAGCAGCCAAATACAACGAACGGAGACCCAGTACTTC.

The rearrangement uses TRBV5-1 and TRBJ1-1; TRBD1 matches at 8 bases. The CDR3 contains 16 residues. Germline V gives CDR1 SGHRS, CDR2 YFSETQ. V shed 3 bases and J 1 base; nucleotides not matched to a gene: 8. The CDR3 bases are TGCGCCAGCAGCTCCATGATACAGGGGGGGAACACTGAAGCTTTCTTT. Translating gives CASSSMIQGGNTEAFF.

As to this clone: At one end the junction does not follow the germline gene, possibly because of a read error. V usage is TRBV7-7 and J usage is TRBJ2-5; D is perhaps TRBD1 (8 bases). There are 15 residues in the CDR3. CDR1 SSHAT and CDR2 FNYEAQ come from the germline V gene (reference sequence). CDR3 region: CASSFGQGGGETQYF. DNA for the CDR3: TGTGCTAGCAGCTTCGGACAGGGAGGGGGAGAGACCCAGTACTTC.

Comment on this clone: The junction does not match germline at one end; this may be a read error. V is TRBV7-7 and J is TRBJ2-5; no definite D call. CDR3 length: 14 residues. Germline assignment: CDR1 SSHAT and CDR2 FNYEAQ (reference sequence). The DNA of the CDR3 is TGTGCTAGCAGCTTCCGCGGTTACGAGGCGACCCAGTACTTC. Translation: CASSFRGYEATQYF. The full variable domain, with the rest looked up from reference TRBV7-7 and TRBJ2-5, is GAGVSQSPRYKVTKRGQDVTLRCDPISSHATLYWYQQALGQGPEFLTYFNYEAQPDKSGLPSDRFSAERPEGSISTLTIQRTEQRDSAMYRCASSFRGYEATQYFGPGTRLLVL.

This sequence joins TRBV6-4 and TRBJ1-4; D possibly corresponds to TRBD1 (5 bases). V was trimmed by 6 bases and J by 4 bases, leaving 9 bases between them. CDR1 and CDR2 (germline): MRHNA, SNTAGT. The CDR3 has 13 amino acids. Written as DNA, the CDR3 is TGTGCCAGCAGCAGGGATTTTAATGAAAAACTGTTTTTT. It codes for CASSRDFNEKLFF.

The V and J genes are TRBV27 and TRBJ1-1, with D possibly being TRBD1 (5 bases). The CDR3 length is 15 residues. V dropped 10 bases and J dropped 5 bases, with 23 bases sitting between them. The V gene's germline CDR1 is MNHEY and CDR2 SMNVEV (reference sequence). CDR3 protein: CATRGVAGSFTEAFF. The DNA of the CDR3 is TGTGCCACTCGGGGGGTGGCAGGGTCATTTACTGAAGCTTTCTTT.

The gene calls are TRBV18 and TRBJ2-2; perhaps TRBD1 as D (5 bases). V lost 2 bases, J lost 4 bases, and 11 bases lay in between. Germline V gene sequence: CDR1 KGHSH, CDR2 LQKENI. The CDR3 is 15 residues long. The chain's CDR3 is CASSPNQGSTGELFF. The DNA for the CDR3 is TGTGCCAGCTCACCAAATCAGGGAAGCACCGGGGAGCTGTTTTTT.

The chain combines TRBV5-1 with TRBJ1-6; a weak D match, TRBD1 (5 bases). The V gene lost 0 bases and the J gene lost 4 bases, with 14 bases spanning the gap. This CDR3 spans 17 amino acids. Germline V gene data show CDR1 as SGHRS and CDR2 as YFSETQ. CDR3 coding DNA: TGCGCCAGCAGCTTGGTCCCCGGGACTCTATATAATTCACCCCTCCACTTT. This codes for CASSLVPGTLYNSPLHF.

This chain links TRBV11-2 with TRBJ2-2; 9 nucleotides line up with TRBD1. Germline lookup yields CDR1 SGHAT and CDR2 FQNNGV. V shed 4 bases and J 6 bases; nucleotides not matched to a gene: 12. The CDR3 length is 17 residues. CDR3 sequence: CASSSTHGTGWPGELFF. In DNA, the CDR3 is TGTGCCAGCAGCTCGACACATGGGACAGGGTGGCCCGGGGAGCTGTTTTTT.

This clone came up a few times. This chain links TRBV7-9 with TRBJ2-7; weak D call: TRBD2 (6 bases). Per germline, CDR1 SEHNR and CDR2 FQNEAQ (reference sequence). This CDR3 is built from 12 residues. Trimming left V 1 base short and J 12 bases short, with 13 bases between. The CDR3 DNA sequence: TGTGCCAGCAGCTTAGGAGGGACTCCCCCGTACTTC. This codes for CASSLGGTPPYF.